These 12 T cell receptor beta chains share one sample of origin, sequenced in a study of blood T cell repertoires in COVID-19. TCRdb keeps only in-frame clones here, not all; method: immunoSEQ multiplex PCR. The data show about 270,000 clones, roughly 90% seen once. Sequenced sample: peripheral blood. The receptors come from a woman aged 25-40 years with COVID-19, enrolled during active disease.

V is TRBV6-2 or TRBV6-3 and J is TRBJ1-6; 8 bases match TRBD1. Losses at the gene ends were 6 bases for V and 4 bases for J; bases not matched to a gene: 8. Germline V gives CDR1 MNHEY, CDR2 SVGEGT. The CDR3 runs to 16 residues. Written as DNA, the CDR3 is TGTGCCAGCAGCCCCGTAACAGGGGGGTATAATTCACCCCTCCACTTT. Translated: CASSPVTGGYNSPLHF.

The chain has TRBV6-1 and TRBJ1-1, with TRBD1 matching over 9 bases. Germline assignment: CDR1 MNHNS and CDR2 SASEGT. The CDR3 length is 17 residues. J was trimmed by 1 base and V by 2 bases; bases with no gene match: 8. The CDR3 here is CASSEPYWTGANTEAFF. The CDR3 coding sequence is TGTGCCAGCAGTGAACCCTATTGGACAGGGGCGAACACTGAAGCTTTCTTT.

CDR3 sequence reads: CASSTLTGDYEQYF. CDR3 nucleotides: TGTGCCAGTAGTACTTTGACAGGAGATTACGAGCAGTACTTC. The rearrangement links TRBV19 to TRBJ2-7; possibly TRBD1 for D (6 bases). Trimming took off 4 bases at V and 4 bases at J, with 14 bases between the two ends. From germline, CDR1 is LNHDA and CDR2 SQIVND (reference sequence). The CDR3 loop spans 14 amino acids. The full variable domain, its missing parts supplied by reference TRBV19 and TRBJ2-7, is DGGITQSPKYLFRKEGQNVTLSCEQNLNHDAMYWYRQDPGQGLRLIYYSQIVNDFQKGDIAEGYSVSREKKESFPLTVTSAQKNPTAFYLCASSTLTGDYEQYFGPGTRLTVT.

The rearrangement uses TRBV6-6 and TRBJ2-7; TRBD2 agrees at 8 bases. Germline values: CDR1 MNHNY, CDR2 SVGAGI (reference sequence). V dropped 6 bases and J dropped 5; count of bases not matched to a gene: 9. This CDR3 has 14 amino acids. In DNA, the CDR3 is TGTGCCAGCAGCCTGTGGACTAGCAATCACGAGCAGTACTTC. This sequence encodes CASSLWTSNHEQYF.

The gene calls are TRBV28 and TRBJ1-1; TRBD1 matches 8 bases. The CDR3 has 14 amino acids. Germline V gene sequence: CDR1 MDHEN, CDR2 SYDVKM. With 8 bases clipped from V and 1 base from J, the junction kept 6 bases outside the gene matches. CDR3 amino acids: CASGYTGGNTEAFF. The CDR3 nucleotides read TGTGCCAGCGGGTATACAGGGGGGAACACTGAAGCTTTCTTT.

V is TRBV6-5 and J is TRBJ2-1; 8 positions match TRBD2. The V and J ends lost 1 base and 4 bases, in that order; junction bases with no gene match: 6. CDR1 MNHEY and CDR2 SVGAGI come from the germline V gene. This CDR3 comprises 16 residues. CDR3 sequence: CASSYLPGLEYNEQFF. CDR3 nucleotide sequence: TGTGCCAGCAGTTACTTACCGGGACTAGAGTACAATGAGCAGTTCTTC.

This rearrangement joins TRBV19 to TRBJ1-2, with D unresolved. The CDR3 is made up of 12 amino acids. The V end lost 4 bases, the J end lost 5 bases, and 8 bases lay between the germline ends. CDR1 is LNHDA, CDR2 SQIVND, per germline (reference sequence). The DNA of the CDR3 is TGTGCCAGTAGTAGGGTCGGGTATGGCTACACCTTC. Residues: CASSRVGYGYTF.

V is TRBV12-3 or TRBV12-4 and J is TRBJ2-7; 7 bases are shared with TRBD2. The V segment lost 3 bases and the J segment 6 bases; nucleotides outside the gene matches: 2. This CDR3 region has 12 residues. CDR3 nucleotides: TGTGCCAGCAGTTTTACTAGCGTCGAGCAGTACTTC. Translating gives CASSFTSVEQYF.

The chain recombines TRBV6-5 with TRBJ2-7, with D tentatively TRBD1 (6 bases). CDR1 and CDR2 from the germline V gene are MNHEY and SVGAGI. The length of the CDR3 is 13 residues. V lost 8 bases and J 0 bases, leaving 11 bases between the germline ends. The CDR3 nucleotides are TGTGCCAGCGGTCCAGGGGCCTCCTACGAGCAGTACTTC. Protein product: CASGPGASYEQYF.

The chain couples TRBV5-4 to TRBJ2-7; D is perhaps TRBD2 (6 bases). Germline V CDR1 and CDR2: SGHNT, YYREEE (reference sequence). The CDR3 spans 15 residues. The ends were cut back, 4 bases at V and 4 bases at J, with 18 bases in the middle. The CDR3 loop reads CASSQYRGTGYEQYF. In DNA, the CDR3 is TGTGCCAGCAGCCAATACCGGGGGACTGGGTACGAGCAGTACTTC.

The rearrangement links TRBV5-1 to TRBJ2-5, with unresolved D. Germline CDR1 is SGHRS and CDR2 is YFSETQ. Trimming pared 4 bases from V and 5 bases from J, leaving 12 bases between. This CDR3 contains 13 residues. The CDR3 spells CASSLGAWETQYF. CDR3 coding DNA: TGCGCCAGCAGCCTGGGTGCGTGGGAGACCCAGTACTTC.

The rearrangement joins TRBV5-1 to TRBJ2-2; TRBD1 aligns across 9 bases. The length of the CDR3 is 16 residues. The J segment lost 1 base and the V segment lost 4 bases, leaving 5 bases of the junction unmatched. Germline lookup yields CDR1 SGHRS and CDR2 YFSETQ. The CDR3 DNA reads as TGCGCCAGCAGCCGCCAGGGACAGGGGAACACCGGGGAGCTGTTTTTT. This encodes CASSRQGQGNTGELFF.